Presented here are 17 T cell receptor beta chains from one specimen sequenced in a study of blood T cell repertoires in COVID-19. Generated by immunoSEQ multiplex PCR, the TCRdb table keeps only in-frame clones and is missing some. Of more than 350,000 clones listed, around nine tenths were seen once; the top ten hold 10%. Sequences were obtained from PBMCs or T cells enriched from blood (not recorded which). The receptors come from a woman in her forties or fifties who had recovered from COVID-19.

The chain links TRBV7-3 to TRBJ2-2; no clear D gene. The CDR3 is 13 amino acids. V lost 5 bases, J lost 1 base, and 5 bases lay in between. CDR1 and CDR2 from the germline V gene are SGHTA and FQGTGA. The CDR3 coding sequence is TGTGCCAGCAGCCAACAGAACACCGGGGAGCTGTTTTTT. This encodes CASSQQNTGELFF.

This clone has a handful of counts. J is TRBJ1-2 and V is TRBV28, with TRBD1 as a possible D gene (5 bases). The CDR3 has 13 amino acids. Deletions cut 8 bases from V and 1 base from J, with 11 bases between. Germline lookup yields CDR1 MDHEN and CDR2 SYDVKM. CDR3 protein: CASLDTGNYGYTF. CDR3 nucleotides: TGTGCCAGCTTGGACACCGGTAACTATGGCTACACCTTC.

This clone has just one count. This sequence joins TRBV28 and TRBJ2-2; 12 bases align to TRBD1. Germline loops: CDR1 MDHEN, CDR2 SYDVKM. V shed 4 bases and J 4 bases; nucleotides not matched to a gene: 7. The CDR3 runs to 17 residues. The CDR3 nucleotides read TGTGCCAGCAGTTCCGGGACAGGGGGCTTCGGCACCGGGGAGCTGTTTTTT. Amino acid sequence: CASSSGTGGFGTGELFF.

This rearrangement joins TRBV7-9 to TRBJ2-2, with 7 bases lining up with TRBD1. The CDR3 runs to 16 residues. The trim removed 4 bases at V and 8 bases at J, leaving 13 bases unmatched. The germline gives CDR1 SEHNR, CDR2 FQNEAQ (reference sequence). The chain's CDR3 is CASSSLPDRVGGELFF. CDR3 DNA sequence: TGTGCCAGCAGCTCGCTCCCCGACAGGGTGGGGGGGGAGCTGTTTTTT.

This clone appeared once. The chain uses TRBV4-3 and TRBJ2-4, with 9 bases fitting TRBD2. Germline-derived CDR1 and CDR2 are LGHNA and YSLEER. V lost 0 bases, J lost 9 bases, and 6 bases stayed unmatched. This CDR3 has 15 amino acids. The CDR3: CASSQDHASGAIQYF. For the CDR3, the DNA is TGCGCCAGCAGCCAAGATCATGCTAGCGGGGCCATTCAGTACTTC.

The CDR3 DNA follows: TGTGCCAGCAGCCAAGAAGGGGACAGAGGACCTTCACCCCTCCACTTT. Its protein is CASSQEGDRGPSPLHF. The chain has TRBV3-1 (or the pseudogene TRBV3-2) and TRBJ1-6; 7 bases are a match to TRBD1. Germline V gene sequence: CDR1 LGHDT, CDR2 YNNKEL (reference sequence). This CDR3 has 16 residues. V shed 0 bases and J 9 bases; nucleotides not matched to a gene: 8.

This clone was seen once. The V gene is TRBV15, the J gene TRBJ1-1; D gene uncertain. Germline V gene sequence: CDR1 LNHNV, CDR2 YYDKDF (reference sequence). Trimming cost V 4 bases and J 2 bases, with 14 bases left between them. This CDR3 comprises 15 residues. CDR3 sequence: CATSKIGASNTEAFF. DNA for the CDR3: TGTGCCACCAGCAAAATCGGAGCTAGTAACACTGAAGCTTTCTTT. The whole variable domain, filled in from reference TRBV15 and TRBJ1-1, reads DAMVIQNPRYQVTQFGKPVTLSCSQTLNHNVMYWYQQKSSQAPKLLFHYYDKDFNNEADTPDNFQSRRPNTSFCFLDIRSPGLGDTAMYLCATSKIGASNTEAFFGQGTRLTVV.

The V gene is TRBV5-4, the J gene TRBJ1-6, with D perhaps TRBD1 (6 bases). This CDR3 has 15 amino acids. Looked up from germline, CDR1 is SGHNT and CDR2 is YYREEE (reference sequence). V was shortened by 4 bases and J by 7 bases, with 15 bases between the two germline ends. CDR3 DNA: TGTGCCAGCAGCCGGATGGGACACCAAAATTCACCCCTCCACTTT. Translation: CASSRMGHQNSPLHF.

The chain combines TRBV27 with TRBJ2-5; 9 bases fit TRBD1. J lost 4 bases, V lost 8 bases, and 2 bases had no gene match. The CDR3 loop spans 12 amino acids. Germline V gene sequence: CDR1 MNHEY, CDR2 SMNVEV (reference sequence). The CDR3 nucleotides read TGTGCCAGCCTGGGACAGGGAGAGACCCAGTACTTC. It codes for CASLGQGETQYF.

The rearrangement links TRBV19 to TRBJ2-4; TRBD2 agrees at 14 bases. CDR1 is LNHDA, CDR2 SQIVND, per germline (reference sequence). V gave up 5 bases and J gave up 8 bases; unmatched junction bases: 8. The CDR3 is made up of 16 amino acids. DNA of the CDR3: TGTGCCAGTAGTTCCGGACTAGCGGGGGGCCTTGACATTCAGTACTTC. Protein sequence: CASSSGLAGGLDIQYF.

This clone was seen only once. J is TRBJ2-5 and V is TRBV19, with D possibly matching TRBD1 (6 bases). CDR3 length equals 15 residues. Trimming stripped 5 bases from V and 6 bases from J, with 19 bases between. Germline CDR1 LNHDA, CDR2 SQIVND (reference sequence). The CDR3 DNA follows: TGTGCCAGTAGTGACCCCGACAGGACTCGAAAGACCCAGTACTTC. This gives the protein CASSDPDRTRKTQYF.

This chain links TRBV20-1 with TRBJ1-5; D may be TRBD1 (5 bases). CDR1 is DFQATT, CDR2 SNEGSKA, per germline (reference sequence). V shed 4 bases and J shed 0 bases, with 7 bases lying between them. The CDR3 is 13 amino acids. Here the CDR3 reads CSATDSSNQPQHF. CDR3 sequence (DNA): TGCAGTGCTACTGACAGTAGCAATCAGCCCCAGCATTTT.

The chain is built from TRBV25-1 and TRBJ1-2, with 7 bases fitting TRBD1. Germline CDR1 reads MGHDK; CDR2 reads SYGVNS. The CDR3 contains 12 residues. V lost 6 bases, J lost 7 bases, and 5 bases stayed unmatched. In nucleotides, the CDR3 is TGTGCCAGCAGCGCAGACAGGGCTGGCTACACCTTC. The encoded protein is CASSADRAGYTF.

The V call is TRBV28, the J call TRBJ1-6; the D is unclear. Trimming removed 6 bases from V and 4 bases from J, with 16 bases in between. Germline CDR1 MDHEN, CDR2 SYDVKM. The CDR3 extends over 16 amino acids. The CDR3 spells CASRSSVSRYNSPLHF. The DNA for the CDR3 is TGTGCCAGCAGATCCTCGGTAAGCCGTTATAATTCACCCCTCCACTTT. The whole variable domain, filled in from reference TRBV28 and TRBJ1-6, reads DVKVTQSSRYLVKRTGEKVFLECVQDMDHENMFWYRQDPGLGLRLIYFSYDVKMKEKGDIPEGYSVSREKKERFSLILESASTNQTSMYLCASRSSVSRYNSPLHFGNGTRLTVT.

The CDR3 sequence: CASSLPGGRYNEQFF. The CDR3 coding sequence is TGTGCCAGCAGCTTACCGGGGGGCAGGTACAATGAGCAGTTCTTC. The V and J genes are TRBV7-2 and TRBJ2-1; D is possibly TRBD2 (7 bases). Germline V CDR1 and CDR2: SGHTA, FQGNSA. V gave up 2 bases and J gave up 4 bases, with 12 bases separating them. This CDR3 has 15 residues.

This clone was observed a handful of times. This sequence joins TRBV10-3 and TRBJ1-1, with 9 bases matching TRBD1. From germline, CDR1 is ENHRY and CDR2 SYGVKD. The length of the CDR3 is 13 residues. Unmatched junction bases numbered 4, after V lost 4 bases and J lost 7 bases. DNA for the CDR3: TGTGCCATCAGTGCGACAGGGGGGCTTGAAGCTTTCTTT. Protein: CAISATGGLEAFF.

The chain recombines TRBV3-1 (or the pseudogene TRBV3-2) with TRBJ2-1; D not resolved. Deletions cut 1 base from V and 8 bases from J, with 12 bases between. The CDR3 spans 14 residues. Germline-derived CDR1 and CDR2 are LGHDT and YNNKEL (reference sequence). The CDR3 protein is CASSQGVASDEQFF. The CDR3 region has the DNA TGTGCCAGCAGCCAAGGGGTCGCGAGCGATGAGCAGTTCTTC.